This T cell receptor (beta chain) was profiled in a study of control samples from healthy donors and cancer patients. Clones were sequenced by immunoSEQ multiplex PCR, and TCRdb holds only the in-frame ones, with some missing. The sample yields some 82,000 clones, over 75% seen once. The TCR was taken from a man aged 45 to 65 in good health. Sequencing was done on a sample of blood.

The CDR3 sequence: CASSLTGFRNSPLHF. CDR3 DNA sequence: TGTGCCAGCAGCTTAACGGGGTTCCGTAATTCACCCCTCCACTTT. J is TRBJ1-6 and V is TRBV7-3; D gene uncertain. Germline assignment: CDR1 SGHTA and CDR2 FQGTGA. This CDR3 contains 15 residues. V lost 0 bases and J 6 bases, leaving 9 bases between the germline ends.